These 12 T cell receptor beta chains share one sample of origin, sequenced in a study of neurological immune-mediated disorders. TCRdb ran MiXCR on the 5' RACE reads and lists one entry per CDR3 protein. The table lists over 25,000 distinct CDR3 sequences, approximately 16% of them singletons. Time point given: technical triplicate 3. Material for sequencing was CD4+ T cells from blood. The receptor set was obtained from a female donor with HTLV-1-associated myelopathy (HAM/TSP).

Many counts were recorded for this clonotype. The CDR3 loop reads CASSLLSSEPQHF. The CDR3 DNA reads as TGTGCCAGCAGCTTACTTTCATCGGAGCCCCAGCATTTT. This chain links TRBV7-6 with TRBJ1-5; D gene ambiguous. Germline CDR1 and CDR2: SGHVS and FNYEAQ. Trimming shortened V by 2 bases and J by 8 bases, and 10 bases separated the two germline ends. This CDR3 contains 13 residues.

This clonotype has ten or more counts. This chain connects TRBV20-1 to TRBJ1-5; no clear D gene. Trimming removed 3 bases at V and 3 bases at J, with 18 bases between. The CDR3 loop spans 16 amino acids. Germline V gene sequence: CDR1 DFQATT, CDR2 SNEGSKA (reference sequence). In DNA, the CDR3 is TGCAGTGCTAGGAGAGGGTCTTGGGATCACAATCAGCCCCAGCATTTT. Translating gives CSARRGSWDHNQPQHF.

This clonotype was counted ten times or more. V gene TRBV20-1 combines with J gene TRBJ2-3; TRBD2 aligns across 15 bases. The CDR3 sequence is 15 residues long. V trimming: 3 bases; J trimming: 6 bases; junction bases outside the gene matches: 4. Per the germline V gene, CDR1 is DFQATT and CDR2 is SNEGSKA (reference sequence). The CDR3 nucleotides read TGCAGTGCTAGGGGAGGACTAGCGGGAGGGGATACGCAGTATTTT. Protein product: CSARGGLAGGDTQYF.

This clonotype showed up many times. V is TRBV27 and J is TRBJ1-1, with 9 bases aligning to TRBD1. CDR1 and CDR2 from the germline V gene are MNHEY and SMNVEV (reference sequence). The CDR3 has 16 amino acids. The junction had 3 bases not matched to a gene; V was cut back by 1 base and J by 0 bases. The CDR3 nucleotides are TGTGCCAGCAGTTTATACAGGGGGCGCGTGAACACTGAAGCTTTCTTT. It is translated as CASSLYRGRVNTEAFF.

This clonotype was recorded at least ten times. This sequence joins TRBV10-3 and TRBJ2-5; 9 positions match TRBD1. This CDR3 has 15 residues. Germline values: CDR1 ENHRY, CDR2 SYGVKD. Trimming at V came to 0 bases and at J to 4 bases, leaving 3 bases not matched to a gene. The CDR3 region is CAISESGDRAETQYF. The DNA of the CDR3 is TGTGCCATCAGTGAGTCAGGGGACAGGGCAGAGACCCAGTACTTC.

The V and J genes are TRBV19 and TRBJ2-7, with 11 bases lining up with TRBD1. CDR1 is LNHDA and CDR2 is SQIVND in the germline V gene (reference sequence). The CDR3 has 18 amino acids. V gave up 6 bases and J gave up 2 bases; unmatched junction bases: 15. In nucleotides, the CDR3 is TGTGCCAGTAGCACCCGACCCTGGGACAGGGGGGTGACCTACGAGCAGTACTTC. Protein: CASSTRPWDRGVTYEQYF.

At least ten counts were recorded for this clonotype. At one boundary the junction diverges from the germline segment, which might be a read error. The chain couples TRBV20-1 to TRBJ2-7; 8 bases agree with TRBD2. Germline V lookup: CDR1 DFQATT, CDR2 SNEGSKA (reference sequence). The CDR3 covers 13 residues. The CDR3 coding sequence is TGCAGTGCTACCCGGACTAGCTCCCACGAGCAGTACTTC. The encoded protein is CSATRTSSHEQYF.

This clonotype was observed many times. This chain connects TRBV7-9 to TRBJ2-7; the match to TRBD1 covers 10 bases. With V trimmed by 4 bases and J by 6 bases, 9 bases remained unmatched. Germline values: CDR1 SEHNR, CDR2 FQNEAQ (reference sequence). The CDR3 contains 15 residues. CDR3 in amino acids: CASSSYRDRGAEQYF. The CDR3 coding sequence is TGTGCCAGCAGCTCCTACAGGGACAGGGGCGCCGAGCAGTACTTC.

This clonotype was seen many times. The V call is TRBV28, the J call TRBJ1-1; possibly TRBD1 for D (5 bases). This CDR3 has 15 amino acids. Germline CDR1 is MDHEN and CDR2 is SYDVKM. V gave up 5 bases and J gave up 0 bases, with 13 bases separating them. The CDR3 reads CASSPGSPMNTEAFF. CDR3 sequence (DNA): TGTGCCAGCAGTCCAGGGTCCCCTATGAACACTGAAGCTTTCTTT.

The rearrangement uses TRBV20-1 and TRBJ2-7, with 7 bases lining up with TRBD1. The trim removed 3 bases at V and 6 bases at J, leaving 5 bases unmatched. Germline V gene data show CDR1 as DFQATT and CDR2 as SNEGSKA (reference sequence). CDR3 length: 12 amino acids. CDR3 DNA sequence: TGCAGTGCTAGGGGACAGTCCGCCGAGCAGTACTTC. It codes for CSARGQSAEQYF.

This clonotype was seen ten or more times. The chain is built from TRBV5-1 and TRBJ2-7; TRBD1 is a possible D gene (6 bases). The CDR3 consists of 14 residues. Trimming cost V 0 bases and J 3 bases, with 10 bases left between them. Germline V gives CDR1 SGHRS, CDR2 YFSETQ. The CDR3 DNA is TGCGCCAGCAGCTTGGGGCAGGGGAACTACGAGCAGTACTTC. Its protein product is CASSLGQGNYEQYF.

This clonotype was counted at least ten times. The rearrangement uses TRBV20-1 and TRBJ2-3, with 10 bases identical to TRBD2. CDR3 length: 16 amino acids. Unmatched junction bases numbered 11, after V lost 5 bases and J lost 3 bases. Germline V gene lookup returns CDR1 DFQATT and CDR2 SNEGSKA (reference sequence). CDR3 DNA sequence: TGCAGTGCTCTCCTCCCTAGCGGGAGAACGACAGATACGCAGTATTTT. This encodes CSALLPSGRTTDTQYF.